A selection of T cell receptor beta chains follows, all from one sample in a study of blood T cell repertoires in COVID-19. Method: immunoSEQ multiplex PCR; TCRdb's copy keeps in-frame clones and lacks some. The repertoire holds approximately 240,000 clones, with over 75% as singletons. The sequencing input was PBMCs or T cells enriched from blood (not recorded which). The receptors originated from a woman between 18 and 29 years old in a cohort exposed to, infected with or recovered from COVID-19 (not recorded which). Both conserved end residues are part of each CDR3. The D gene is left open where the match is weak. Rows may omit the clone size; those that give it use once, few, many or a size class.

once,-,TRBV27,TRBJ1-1,CASSPGLGNTEAFF,TGTGCCAGCAGTCCGGGACTCGGGAACACTGAAGCTTTCTTT
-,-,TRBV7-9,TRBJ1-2,CASSLDLQNYGYTF,TGTGCCAGCAGCTTAGATCTTCAGAACTATGGCTACACCTTC
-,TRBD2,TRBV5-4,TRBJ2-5,CASSSGLAGEETQYF,TGTGCCAGCAGCTCCGGACTAGCGGGGGAAGAGACCCAGTACTTC
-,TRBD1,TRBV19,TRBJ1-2,CATQAGGINYGYTF,TGTGCCACACAAGCAGGGGGCATAAACTATGGCTACACCTTC
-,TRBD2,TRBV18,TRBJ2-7,CASSPEAGGGEQYF,TGTGCCAGCTCACCGGAAGCGGGAGGGGGGGAGCAGTACTTC
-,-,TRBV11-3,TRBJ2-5,CASSLDGQGETQYF,TGTGCCAGCAGCTTAGATGGGCAGGGAGAGACCCAGTACTTC
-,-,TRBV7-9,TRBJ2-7,CASSLSQATYEQYF,TGTGCCAGCAGCTTAAGCCAGGCTACCTACGAGCAGTACTTC
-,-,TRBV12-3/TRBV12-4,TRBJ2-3,CASSLRGSDTQYF,TGTGCCAGCAGTCTCCGGGGGTCCGATACGCAGTATTTT
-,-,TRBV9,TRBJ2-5,CASSAPGIQETQYF,TGTGCCAGCAGCGCCCCAGGGATCCAAGAGACCCAGTACTTC
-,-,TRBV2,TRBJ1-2,CASRETDRYGYTF,TGTGCCAGCAGAGAGACAGACCGCTATGGCTACACCTTC
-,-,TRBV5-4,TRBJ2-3,CASSLELDTQYF,TGTGCCAGCAGCTTGGAACTAGATACGCAGTATTTT
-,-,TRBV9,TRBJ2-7,CASSVTGGDEQYF,TGTGCCAGCAGCGTAACCGGGGGAGACGAGCAGTACTTC
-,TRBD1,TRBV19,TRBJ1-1,CASSAPHRGRGTEAFF,TGTGCCAGTAGTGCCCCTCACAGGGGCCGGGGCACTGAAGCTTTCTTT
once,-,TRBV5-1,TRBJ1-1,CASSFNMNTEAFF,TGCGCCAGCAGCTTTAACATGAACACTGAAGCTTTCTTT
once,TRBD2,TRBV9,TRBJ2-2,CASSFSGTERPGELFF,TGTGCCAGCAGCTTCAGCGGGACCGAGCGGCCCGGGGAGCTGTTTTTT
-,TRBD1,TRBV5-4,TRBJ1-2,CASSLGQDLNYGYTF,TGTGCCAGCAGCTTAGGACAGGACCTTAACTATGGCTACACCTTC
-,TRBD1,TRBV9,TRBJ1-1,CASSVDPTGGTEAFF,TGTGCCAGCAGCGTAGACCCCACAGGGGGCACTGAAGCTTTCTTT
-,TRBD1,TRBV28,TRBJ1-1,CASSSGQGATEAFF,TGTGCCAGCAGTTCCGGACAGGGAGCCACTGAAGCTTTCTTT
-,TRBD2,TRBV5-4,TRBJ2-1,CASSSPGTSVEQFF,TGTGCCAGCAGCTCGCCCGGGACTAGCGTTGAGCAGTTCTTC
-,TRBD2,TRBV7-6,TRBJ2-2,CASSLEASGRRTGELFF,TGTGCCAGCAGCTTAGAAGCTAGCGGGAGAAGAACCGGGGAGCTGTTTTTT
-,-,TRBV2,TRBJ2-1,CASSGSSYNEQFF,TGTGCCAGCAGTGGGAGCTCCTACAATGAGCAGTTCTTC
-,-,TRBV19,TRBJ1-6,CASSIRVIGVGNFSPLHF,TGTGCCAGTAGTATTCGGGTTATCGGGGTGGGGAATTTTTCACCCCTCCACTTT
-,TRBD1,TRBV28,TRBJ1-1,CASSPSGGWTEAFF,TGTGCCAGCAGCCCCTCAGGGGGCTGGACTGAAGCTTTCTTT
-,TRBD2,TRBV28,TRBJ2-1,CASKLPGTSPIHEQFF,TGTGCCAGCAAGCTACCCGGGACTAGCCCTATCCATGAGCAGTTCTTC
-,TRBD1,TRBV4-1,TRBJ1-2,CASSQGTGTNYGYTF,TGCGCCAGCAGCCAAGGGACAGGGACGAACTATGGCTACACCTTC
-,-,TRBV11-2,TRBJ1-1,CASSLNRQNTEAFF,TGTGCCAGCAGCTTAAACAGACAGAACACTGAAGCTTTCTTT
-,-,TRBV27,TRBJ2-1,CASWSSYNEQFF,TGTGCCAGCTGGAGCTCCTACAATGAGCAGTTCTTC
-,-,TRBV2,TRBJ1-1,CASRLDRLNTEAFF,TGTGCCAGCAGGCTAGACAGGTTGAACACTGAAGCTTTCTTT
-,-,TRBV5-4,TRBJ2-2,CASSPTSGELFF,TGTGCCAGCAGCCCTACGAGCGGGGAGCTGTTTTTT
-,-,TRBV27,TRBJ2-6,CASSLLSGANVLTF,TGTGCCAGCAGTTTATTATCTGGGGCCAACGTCCTGACTTTC
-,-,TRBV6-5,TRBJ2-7,CASSLLASYEQYF,TGTGCCAGCAGTCTTCTGGCCTCCTACGAGCAGTACTTC
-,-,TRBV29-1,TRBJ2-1,CSVGGFNEQFF,TGCAGCGTTGGAGGGTTCAATGAGCAGTTCTTC
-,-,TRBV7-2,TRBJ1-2,CASSLALAVGYTF,TGTGCCAGCAGCTTAGCTTTGGCGGTTGGCTACACCTTC
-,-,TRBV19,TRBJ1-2,CASHRDTVNYGYTF,TGTGCCAGTCACCGGGACACCGTTAACTATGGCTACACCTTC
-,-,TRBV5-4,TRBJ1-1,CASSFEAGVTEAFF,TGTGCCAGCAGCTTTGAGGCAGGGGTCACTGAAGCTTTCTTT
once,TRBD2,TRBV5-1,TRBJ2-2,CASSFVVSGAAGELFF,TGCGCCAGCAGCTTTGTGGTGAGCGGGGCTGCCGGGGAGCTGTTTTTT
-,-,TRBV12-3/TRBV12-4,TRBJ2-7,CASSLQYEQYF,TGTGCCAGCAGTTTACAATACGAGCAGTACTTC
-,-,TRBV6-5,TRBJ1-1,CATGHPNKEAFF,TGTGCCACCGGACACCCGAACAAGGAAGCTTTCTTT
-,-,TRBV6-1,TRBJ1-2,CASSEAGGSGNYGYTF,TGTGCCAGCAGTGAAGCGGGGGGGTCAGGGAACTATGGCTACACCTTC
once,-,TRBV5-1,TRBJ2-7,CASSYERRGHAVF,TGCGCCAGCAGCTATGAGCGTCGGGGACACGCCGTCTTC
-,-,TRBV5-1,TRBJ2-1,CASSLRGHGDEQFF,TGCGCCAGCAGCTTGAGGGGACATGGTGATGAGCAGTTCTTC
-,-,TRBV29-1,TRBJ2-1,CSVSNTGEQFF,TGCAGCGTTTCTAATACCGGTGAGCAGTTCTTC
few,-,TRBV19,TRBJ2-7,CASSLLGRPYEQYF,TGTGCCAGTAGTCTCCTGGGCCGCCCCTACGAGCAGTACTTC
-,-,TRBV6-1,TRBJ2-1,CASSEGGRTHNEQFF,TGTGCCAGCAGTGAAGGGGGCAGGACGCACAATGAGCAGTTCTTC
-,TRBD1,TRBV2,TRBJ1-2,CASSEADRIGYGYTF,TGTGCCAGCAGTGAAGCGGACAGGATCGGCTATGGCTACACCTTC